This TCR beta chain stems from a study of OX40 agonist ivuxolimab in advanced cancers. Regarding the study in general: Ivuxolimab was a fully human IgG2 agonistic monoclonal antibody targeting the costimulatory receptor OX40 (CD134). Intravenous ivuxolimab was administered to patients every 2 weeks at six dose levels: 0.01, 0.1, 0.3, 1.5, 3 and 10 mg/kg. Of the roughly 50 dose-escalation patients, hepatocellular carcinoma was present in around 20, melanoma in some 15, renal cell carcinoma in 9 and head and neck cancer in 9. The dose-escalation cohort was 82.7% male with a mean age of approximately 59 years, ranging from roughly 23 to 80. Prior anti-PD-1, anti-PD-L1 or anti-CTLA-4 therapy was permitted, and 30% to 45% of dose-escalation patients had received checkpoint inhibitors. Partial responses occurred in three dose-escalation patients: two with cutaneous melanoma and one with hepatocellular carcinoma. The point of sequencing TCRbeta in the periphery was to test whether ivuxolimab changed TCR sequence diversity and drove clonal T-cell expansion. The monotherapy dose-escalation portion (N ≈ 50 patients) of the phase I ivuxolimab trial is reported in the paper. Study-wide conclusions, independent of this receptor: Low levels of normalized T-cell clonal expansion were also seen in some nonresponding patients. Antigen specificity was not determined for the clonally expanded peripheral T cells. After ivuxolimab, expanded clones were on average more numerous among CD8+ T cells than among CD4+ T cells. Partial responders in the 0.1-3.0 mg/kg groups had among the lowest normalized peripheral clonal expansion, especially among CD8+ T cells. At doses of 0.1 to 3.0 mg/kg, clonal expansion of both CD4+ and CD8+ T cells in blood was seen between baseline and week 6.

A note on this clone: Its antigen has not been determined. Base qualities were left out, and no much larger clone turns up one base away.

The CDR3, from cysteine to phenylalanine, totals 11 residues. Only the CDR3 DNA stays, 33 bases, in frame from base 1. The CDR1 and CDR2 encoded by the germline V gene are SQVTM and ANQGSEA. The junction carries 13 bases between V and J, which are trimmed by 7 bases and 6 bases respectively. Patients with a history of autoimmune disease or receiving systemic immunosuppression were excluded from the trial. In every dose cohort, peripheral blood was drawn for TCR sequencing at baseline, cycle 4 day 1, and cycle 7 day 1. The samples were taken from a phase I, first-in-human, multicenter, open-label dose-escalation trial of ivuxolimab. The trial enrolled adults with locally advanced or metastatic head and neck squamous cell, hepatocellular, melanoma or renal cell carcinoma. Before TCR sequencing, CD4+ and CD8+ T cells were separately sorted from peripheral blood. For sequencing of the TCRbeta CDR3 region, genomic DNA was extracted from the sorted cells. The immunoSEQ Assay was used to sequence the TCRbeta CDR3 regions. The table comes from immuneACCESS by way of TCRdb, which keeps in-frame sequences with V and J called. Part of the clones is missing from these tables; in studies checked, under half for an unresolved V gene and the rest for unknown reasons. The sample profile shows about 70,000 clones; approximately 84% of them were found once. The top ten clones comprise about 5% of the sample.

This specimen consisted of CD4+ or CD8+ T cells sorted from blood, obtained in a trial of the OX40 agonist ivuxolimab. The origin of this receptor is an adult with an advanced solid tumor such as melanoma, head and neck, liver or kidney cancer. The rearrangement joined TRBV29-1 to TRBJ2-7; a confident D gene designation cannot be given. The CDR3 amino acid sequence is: CSASTPGEQYF. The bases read TGCAGCGCCAGCACCCCAGGCGAGCAGTACTTC.